This T cell receptor (beta chain) was found in a study of human T cells and chemical hapten exposure. Study results and caveats: High-frequency TCRs, those above 1 in 1000, stayed the same after DPC sensitization.

Using its own MiXCR run on the RACE reads, TCRdb lists one record per CDR3 protein. The data show 240,000 or so distinct CDR3 sequences, approximately 8.6% seen once. The CDR3 is made up of 13 amino acids. Trimming stripped 4 bases from V and 6 bases from J, with 13 bases between. Germline V gene data show CDR1 as SGHRS and CDR2 as YFSETQ. Sample time point: pre-sensitization, week 0. Treatment described: therapeutic diphenylcyclopropenone sensitization with weekly scalp DPC. Those who donated were patients with alopecia, 18 to 70 years of age, and suitable for DPC. This clonotype occurred many times. The target antigen is unknown.

The J gene is TRBJ1-1, the V gene TRBV5-1; D unclear. The sample here was whole blood, taken in connection with sensitization to the hapten diphenylcyclopropenone (DPC). The clonotype comes from a woman aged 40 to 50 with alopecia areata. Some clones in this sample may be carry-over from other donors' samples. The CDR3 DNA sequence: TGCGCCAGCAGCCCTTCAGGTATCTCTGAAGCTTTCTTT. Protein: CASSPSGISEAFF.